This T cell receptor (beta chain) stems from a study of STAT3 mutations in large granular lymphocyte leukemia. At the level of the study: Roughly half the longitudinally sequenced T-LGLL patients had canonical STAT3 mutations. Over half of T-LGLL patients had one or more immunosuppressive regimens. Study conclusions and caveats: At least one immunodominant TCR beta clonotype appeared in every T-cell large granular lymphocyte leukemia patient.

CDR3 size: 14 residues. Germline CDR1 SGHNT, CDR2 YYREEE (reference sequence). V was trimmed by 4 bases and J by 1 base, leaving 10 bases between them. The assay was immunoSEQ multiplex PCR, and TCRdb's table has in-frame clones only and misses some. The repertoire holds 30,000 to 35,000 clones, with about 74% as singletons. Concerning this clone itself: Its antigen is currently unknown.

The chain joins TRBV5-4 to TRBJ2-3, with D perhaps matching TRBD2 (6 bases). Input material: peripheral blood mononuclear cells. This TCR came from a woman in her forties or fifties with T-cell large granular lymphocyte leukemia. Some clones in this sample may be carry-over from other donors' samples. The CDR3 DNA is TGTGCCAGCAGCCCCGGGACTGGCACAGATACGCAGTATTTT. Its translation: CASSPGTGTDTQYF.